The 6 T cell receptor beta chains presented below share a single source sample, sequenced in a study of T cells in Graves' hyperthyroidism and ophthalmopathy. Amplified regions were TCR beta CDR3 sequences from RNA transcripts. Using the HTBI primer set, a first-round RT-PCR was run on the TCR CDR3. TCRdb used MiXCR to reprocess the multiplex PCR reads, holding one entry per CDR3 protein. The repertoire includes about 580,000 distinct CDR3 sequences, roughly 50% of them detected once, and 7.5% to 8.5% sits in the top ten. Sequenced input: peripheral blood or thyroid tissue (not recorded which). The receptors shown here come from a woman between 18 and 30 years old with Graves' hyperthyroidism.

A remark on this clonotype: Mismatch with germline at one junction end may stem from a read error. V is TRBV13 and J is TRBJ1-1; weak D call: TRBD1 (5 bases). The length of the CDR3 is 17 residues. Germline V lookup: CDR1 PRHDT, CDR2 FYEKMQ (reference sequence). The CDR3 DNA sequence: TGTGCCAGCAGTTTAGCGAAAGGGGCAGGCATGAACACTGAAGCTTTCTTT. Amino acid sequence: CASSLAKGAGMNTEAFF. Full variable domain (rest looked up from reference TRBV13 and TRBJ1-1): AAGVIQSPRHLIKEKRETATLKCYPIPRHDTVYWYQQGPGQDPQFLISFYEKMQSDKGSIPDRFSAQQFSDYHSELNMSSLELGDSALYFCASSLAKGAGMNTEAFFGQGTRLTVV.

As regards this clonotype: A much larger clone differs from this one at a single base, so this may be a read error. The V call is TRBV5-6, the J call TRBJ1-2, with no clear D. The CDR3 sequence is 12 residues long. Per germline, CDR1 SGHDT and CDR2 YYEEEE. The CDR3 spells CASSRLSYGFTF. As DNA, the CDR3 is TGTGCCAGCAGCCGACTCAGCTATGGCTTCACCTTC.

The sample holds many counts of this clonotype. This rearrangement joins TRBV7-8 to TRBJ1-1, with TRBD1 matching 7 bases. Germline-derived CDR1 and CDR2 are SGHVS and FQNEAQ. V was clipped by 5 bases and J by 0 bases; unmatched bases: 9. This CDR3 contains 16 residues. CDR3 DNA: TGTGCCAGCAGCCCGGTGGGACAGATAATGAACACTGAAGCTTTCTTT. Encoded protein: CASSPVGQIMNTEAFF.

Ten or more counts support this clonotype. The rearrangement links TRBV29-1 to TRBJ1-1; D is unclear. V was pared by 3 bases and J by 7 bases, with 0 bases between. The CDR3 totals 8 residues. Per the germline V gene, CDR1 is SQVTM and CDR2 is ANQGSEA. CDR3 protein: CSVDEAFF. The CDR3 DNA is TGCAGCGTTGATGAAGCTTTCTTT.

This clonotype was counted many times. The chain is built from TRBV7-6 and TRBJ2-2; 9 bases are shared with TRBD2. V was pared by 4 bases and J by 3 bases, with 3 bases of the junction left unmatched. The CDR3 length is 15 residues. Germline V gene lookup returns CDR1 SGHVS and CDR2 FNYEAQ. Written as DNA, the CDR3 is TGTGCCAGCAGCTCAGGGACTAGCTACACCGGGGAGCTGTTTTTT. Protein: CASSSGTSYTGELFF.

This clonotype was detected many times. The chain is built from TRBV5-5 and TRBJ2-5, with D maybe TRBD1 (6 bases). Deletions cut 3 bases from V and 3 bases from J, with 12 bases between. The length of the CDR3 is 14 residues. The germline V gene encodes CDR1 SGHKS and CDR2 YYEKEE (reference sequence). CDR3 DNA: TGTGCCAGCAGCTGGGGACATCTTGAAGAGACCCAGTACTTC. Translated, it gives CASSWGHLEETQYF. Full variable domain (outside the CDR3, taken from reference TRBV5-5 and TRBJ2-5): DAGVTQSPTHLIKTRGQQVTLRCSPISGHKSVSWYQQVLGQGPQFIFQYYEKEERGRGNFPDRFSARQFPNYSSELNVNALLLGDSALYLCASSWGHLEETQYFGPGTRLLVL.